This T cell receptor (beta chain) stems from a study of T cell clones after liver transplantation. As for the study in general: Standard immunosuppression, with no induction, continued until 12-24 months after transplant. Tolerance: complete withdrawal held at least one year, liver enzymes staying within twice normal. Study results and limitations: Post-transplant time points were not standardized, so conclusions are preliminary.

TCRdb's table, derived via immunoSEQ multiplex PCR, lists solely in-frame clones and lacks some. The table records under 90,000 clones, 80% of them present only once. The ends lost 6 bases at V and 4 bases at J; junction bases unmatched: 4. This CDR3 comprises 13 residues. Looked up from germline, CDR1 is MNHEY and CDR2 is SMNVEV (reference sequence). Of note for this clone: Antigen specificity is unknown.

This clonotype was sampled from a human donor who received a liver transplant. The starting material was CD4+ T cells from blood, obtained before liver transplant. The genes are TRBV27 and TRBJ1-1; 8 nucleotides line up with TRBD1. This CDR3 reads CASSWDRTTEAFF. CDR3 DNA sequence: TGTGCCAGCAGCTGGGACAGGACCACTGAAGCTTTCTTT.